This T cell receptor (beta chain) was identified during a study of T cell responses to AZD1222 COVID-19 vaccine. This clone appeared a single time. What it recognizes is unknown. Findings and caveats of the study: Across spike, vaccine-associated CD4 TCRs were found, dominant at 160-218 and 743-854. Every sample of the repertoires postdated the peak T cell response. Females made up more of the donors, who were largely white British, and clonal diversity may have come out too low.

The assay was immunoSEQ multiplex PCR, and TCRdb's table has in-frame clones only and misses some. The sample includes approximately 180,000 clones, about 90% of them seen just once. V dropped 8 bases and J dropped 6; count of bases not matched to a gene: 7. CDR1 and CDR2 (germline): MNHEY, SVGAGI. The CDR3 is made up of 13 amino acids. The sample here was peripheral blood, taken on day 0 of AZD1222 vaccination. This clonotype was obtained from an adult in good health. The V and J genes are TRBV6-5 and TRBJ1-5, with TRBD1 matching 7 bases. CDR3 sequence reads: CASSLTGLQPQHF. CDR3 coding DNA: TGTGCCAGCTCCCTGACAGGGCTTCAGCCCCAGCATTTT.